This T cell receptor beta chain was observed in a study of response to subunit inactivated influenza vaccine (dated by TCRdb to the late 2010s). At the level of the whole study: To follow how T cells responded to a trivalent subunit inactivated influenza vaccine, the researchers relied on deep quantitative profiling of the T cell receptor repertoire. Findings and caveats that apply to the study as a whole: The authors suggested that each seasonal influenza vaccination may recruit only a limited number of new T cells.

Its CDR3 holds 14 amino acids, cysteine through phenylalanine. Just the 42-base CDR3 DNA is kept, in frame starting at base 1. Sequences SGDLS (CDR1) and YYNGEE (CDR2) are obtained from the germline V gene. V is reduced by 0 bases and J by 3 bases, leaving a spacing of 10 bases between them. With respect to this clonotype: The antigen it binds to is not known. No base quality values were provided; no much bigger clone lies one nucleotide off.

The library was made by RT-PCR. Reads for this sample came from an Illumina HiSeq 2500. TCRdb reran the public reads through fastp at Q25 and MiXCR, keeping productive beta chains. Under each unique CDR3 protein, matching rows form one entry showing the most common genes and DNA. This sample has approximately 160,000 distinct CDR3 sequences in its table, and roughly a tenth of those were observed once. Of the sample, about a third is held by the ten largest clones. Source: CD8+ T cells sorted from PBMCs, taken 23 to 25 months after vaccination. The TCR was taken from a man aged 50 to 69 who received an inactivated influenza vaccine. Donor details come from another sample of the same person, matched by shared clones. The sequence joins TRBV9 to TRBJ2-7; a confident D gene designation cannot be given. The CDR3: CASSVDHPSYEQYF. Here is the DNA: TGTGCCAGCAGCGTAGACCATCCGAGCTACGAGCAGTACTTC.